This T cell receptor beta chain is drawn from a study of cytomegalovirus exposure and HLA in healthy donors. The study ran its PCR with 60 Vbeta and 13 Jbeta primers. Method: immunoSEQ multiplex PCR; TCRdb's copy keeps in-frame clones and lacks some. The sample records tens of thousands of clones, 80% being singletons. The germline CDR1 and CDR2 sequences are SNHLY and FYNNEI. This CDR3 is 14 amino acids long. V lost 7 bases and J lost 3, with 15 bases in between. The V and J genes are TRBV2 and TRBJ1-2; no clear D. The clonotype originates from a male donor in good health and CMV-seronegative. The material sequenced was PBMCs. The CDR3 region has the DNA TGTGCCAGCATATCGGGAGGGCTGGACTATGGCTACACCTTC. Translating it yields CASISGGLDYGYTF.